This record looks at one TCR beta chain sequence and its context. Germline lookup yields CDR1 GTSNPN and CDR2 SVGIG (reference sequence). V lost 2 bases, J lost 0 bases, and 20 bases lay in between. This CDR3 comprises 18 residues. These data belong to a study of CXCR4 blockade with PD-1 therapy in pancreatic cancer. Measured with immunoSEQ multiplex PCR; TCRdb has only the in-frame clones, and not every one. Of some 3,200 clones in the sample, approximately 38% were seen once. The chain has TRBV30 and TRBJ1-5, with D maybe TRBD1 (5 bases). Sequencing was done on a sample of tumor tissue. The TCR sequence derives from a human donor with pancreatic ductal adenocarcinoma. The CDR3 region is CAWSQPGPGSYSNQPQHF. CDR3 nucleotides: TGTGCCTGGAGTCAACCGGGACCGGGGTCTTATAGCAATCAGCCCCAGCATTTT.